The rows below give T cell receptor beta chains drawn from one sample of a study of regulatory T cells in long-lasting Graves disease. MiXCR was run by TCRdb on the multiplex PCR reads, yielding one entry per CDR3 protein. The data show hundreds of thousands of distinct CDR3 sequences, roughly 13% seen once. This same sample was also taken into another study, of T cells in Graves' hyperthyroidism and ophthalmopathy.

This specimen was peripheral blood mononuclear cells (PBMCs), taken at new diagnosis, from a patient treated with antithyroid drugs. Source of these receptors: a man aged 25-45 years with Graves disease. CDR3s include the opening cysteine and the closing phenylalanine or tryptophan. The D gene is left open where the match is weak. Only part of the rows carry a size: once, few, many, or a class if the clone is expanded.

v_call	cdr3_length	d_call	clone_size	j_call	cdr3_aa	cdr3_nt
TRBV4-2	15	TRBD1	-	TRBJ1-2	CASTQGTGLVYGYTF	TGTGCCAGCACCCAGGGGACAGGGCTGGTCTATGGCTACACCTTC
TRBV2	16	TRBD2	many	TRBJ2-1	CASSQVRLAVYNEQFF	TGTGCCAGCAGTCAGGTCCGACTAGCGGTCTACAATGAGCAGTTCTTC
TRBV30	14	-	-	TRBJ2-2	CAWSPGEVTGELFF	TGTGCCTGGAGCCCTGGTGAAGTCACCGGGGAGCTGTTTTTT
TRBV2	14	-	many	TRBJ1-2	CASSDGQTPYGYTF	TGTGCCAGCAGTGATGGTCAGACACCGTATGGCTACACCTTC
TRBV3-1	13	-	many	TRBJ2-7	CASSQVGLDEQYF	TGTGCCAGCAGCCAAGTCGGACTTGACGAGCAGTACTTC
TRBV7-9	14	-	many	TRBJ1-1	CASSLVIGNTEAFF	TGTGCCAGCAGCTTAGTAATCGGCAACACTGAAGCTTTCTTT
TRBV2	14	TRBD2	many	TRBJ2-2	CASKSGRNTGELFF	TGTGCCAGCAAAAGCGGGAGAAACACCGGGGAGCTGTTTTTT
TRBV11-2	15	-	many	TRBJ2-7	CASSLGDGGFYEQYF	TGTGCCAGCAGCTTAGGGGATGGCGGGTTCTACGAGCAGTACTTC
TRBV5-1	15	-	-	TRBJ2-3	CASSLARSGYDTQYF	TGCGCCAGCAGCTTGGCCAGGTCAGGGTACGATACGCAGTATTTT
TRBV5-1	13	-	many	TRBJ2-1	CASSFGGGNEQFF	TGCGCCAGCAGCTTCGGAGGGGGAAATGAGCAGTTCTTC
TRBV7-7	17	TRBD2	few	TRBJ2-5	CASSLAPAGVGGETQYF	TGTGCCAGCAGCTTAGCGCCCGCGGGGGTGGGAGGAGAGACCCAGTACTTC
TRBV24-1	15	-	many	TRBJ2-7	CATSDKAGHAYEQYF	TGTGCCACCAGTGATAAGGCGGGACATGCCTACGAGCAGTACTTC
TRBV6-1	15	-	few	TRBJ1-2	CASSLIPGANYGYTF	TGTGCCAGCAGCCTCATCCCAGGGGCTAACTATGGCTACACCTTC
TRBV14	12	TRBD2	-	TRBJ2-1	CATNRRGGQVFF	TGTGCCACTAACCGACGGGGAGGGCAGGTGTTCTTC
TRBV28	12	-	-	TRBJ2-3	CASNVATDTQYF	TGTGCCAGCAATGTGGCCACAGATACGCAGTATTTT
TRBV7-8	14	-	-	TRBJ2-2	CASSLPGKAGELFF	TGTGCCAGCAGCTTACCGGGGAAGGCCGGGGAGCTGTTTTTT
TRBV9	16	TRBD2	many	TRBJ2-1	CASSVAVRLADNEQFF	TGTGCCAGCAGCGTAGCTGTGAGACTAGCGGACAATGAGCAGTTCTTC
TRBV2	16	-	many	TRBJ2-2	CASRDRNGANTGELFF	TGTGCCAGCAGAGACCGGAATGGGGCGAACACCGGGGAGCTGTTTTTT
TRBV7-2	12	-	many	TRBJ1-1	CASSLFFTEAFF	TGTGCCAGCAGCTTATTTTTCACTGAAGCTTTCTTT
TRBV6-1	16	TRBD2	many	TRBJ2-1	CASRLTSGDSYNEQFF	TGTGCCAGCAGACTGACTAGCGGAGATAGCTACAATGAGCAGTTCTTC
TRBV2	14	-	many	TRBJ1-1	CASSAGGLLGEAFF	TGTGCCAGCAGTGCCGGGGGGCTCTTGGGTGAAGCTTTCTTT
TRBV11-2	12	-	many	TRBJ2-3	CASEDDGYTQYF	TGTGCCAGCGAAGACGACGGATATACGCAGTATTTT
TRBV12-3/TRBV12-4	14	-	many	TRBJ1-2	CASSLQRGPYGYTF	TGTGCCAGCAGTTTACAGCGCGGTCCCTATGGCTACACCTTC
TRBV2	13	-	many	TRBJ2-1	CASKGLLYNEQFF	TGTGCCAGCAAAGGACTCTTGTACAATGAGCAGTTCTTC
TRBV20-1	16	TRBD2	few	TRBJ2-7	CSAGLFSAGDSYEQYF	TGCAGTGCTGGACTCTTTAGCGCGGGGGACTCCTACGAGCAGTACTTC
TRBV20-1	13	-	many	TRBJ2-1	CSAEAGEFDEQFF	TGCAGTGCAGAGGCGGGTGAATTCGATGAGCAGTTCTTC
TRBV2	17	TRBD1	-	TRBJ1-4	CASSDGQGASTNEELFF	TGTGCCAGCAGTGACGGGCAGGGGGCTTCGACTAATGAAGAACTGTTTTTT
TRBV29-1	13	TRBD1	-	TRBJ1-2	CSVPDRTGSGYTF	TGCAGCGTCCCCGACCGGACAGGATCTGGCTACACCTTC
TRBV7-2	14	-	many	TRBJ2-7	CASSLQDGRYEQYF	TGTGCCAGCAGCTTACAGGACGGACGCTACGAGCAGTACTTC
TRBV12-3/TRBV12-4	14	-	many	TRBJ2-1	CASTDQRRGNEQFF	TGTGCCAGCACCGACCAGAGGAGGGGCAATGAGCAGTTCTTC
TRBV9	15	TRBD2	many	TRBJ2-7	CASSVDPGGPREQYF	TGTGCCAGCAGCGTAGACCCGGGAGGGCCGCGAGAGCAGTACTTC